The 13 T cell receptor beta chains listed next were all sequenced from one sample in a study of Tregs in tolerant kidney transplant recipients. Assay: immunoSEQ multiplex PCR; the TCRdb copy retains only in-frame clones and omits some. Its listing shows 50,000 or so clones. Sequences were derived from CD4+ T cells from blood, sampled before the transplant. The receptor source for this set is a human donor who received a combined kidney and bone marrow transplant.

As regards this clone: The sequence runs out 3 residues before the end of the CDR3; the remainder is reconstructed from the germline J gene. The chain has TRBV18 and TRBJ2-3; a weak D match, TRBD2 (6 bases). V lost 4 bases and J 4 bases, leaving 9 bases between the germline ends. Germline V gives CDR1 KGHSH, CDR2 LQKENI. The length of the CDR3 is 13 residues. The part of the CDR3 DNA that was read is TGTGCCAGCTCACGCGGGGTGGCAGATACG. It translates to CASSRGVADT. The complete CDR3 sequence is CASSRGVADTQYF.

Note on this clone: The CDR3 goes on 3 residues after the read ends, and that part is filled in from the germline J gene. This rearrangement joins TRBV7-2 to TRBJ2-7; D ambiguous. The CDR3 consists of 15 residues. The germline CDR1 and CDR2 sequences are SGHTA and FQGNSA. The ends were cut back, 1 base at V and 3 bases at J, with 13 bases in the middle. Here the CDR3 reads CASSLGGALNYEQYF. CDR3 DNA, as far as it was read: TGTGCCAGCAGCTTAGGAGGAGCGCTAAACTACGAG.

As concerns this clone: The observed sequence ends 3 residues before the CDR3 terminus, with the missing tail filled in from the germline J gene. The chain has TRBV11-2 and TRBJ1-2; D might be TRBD1 (6 bases). Per the germline V gene, CDR1 is SGHAT and CDR2 is FQNNGV. CDR3 length equals 15 residues. The CDR3 sequence is CASSPSRGGKGTYTF. Partial CDR3 DNA: TGTGCCAGCAGCCCATCAAGGGGGGGCAAAGGGACC.

As regards this clone: The CDR3 end lies 3 residues beyond the end of the read and is filled in from the germline J gene. The V gene is TRBV30, the J gene TRBJ1-4, with TRBD1 matching 10 bases. Unmatched junction bases numbered 11, after V lost 3 bases and J lost 7 bases. CDR3 length equals 16 residues. The germline V gene encodes CDR1 GTSNPN and CDR2 SVGIG (reference sequence). CDR3 region: CAWSARRGQGIEKLFF. The covered CDR3 bases are TGTGCCTGGAGCGCCCGAAGGGGACAGGGGATTGAAAAA.

Of note for this clone: With the read ending 3 residues before the CDR3 end, the germline J gene is used to fill in that end. The rearrangement links TRBV20-1 to TRBJ2-4; D gene uncertain. Germline assignment: CDR1 DFQATT and CDR2 SNEGSKA (reference sequence). This CDR3 has 12 amino acids. The V gene lost 6 bases and the J gene lost 6 bases, with 12 bases spanning the gap. The DNA read from the CDR3 is TGCAGTGCCGCCCCCCTAGGAAACATT. Translating it yields CSAAPLGNI. The whole CDR3 sequence reads CSAAPLGNIQYF.

In regard to this clone: The CDR3 end lies 3 residues beyond the end of the read and is filled in from the germline J gene. The chain joins TRBV2 to TRBJ1-2; D is unclear. CDR1 is SNHLY, CDR2 FYNNEI, per germline. The CDR3 spans 13 residues. Trimming cost V 4 bases and J 3 bases, with 9 bases left between them. This CDR3 is CASSGPLHYGYTF. Partial CDR3 DNA: TGTGCCAGCAGTGGGCCCTTACACTATGGC.

A word on this clone: The read ends 3 residues shy of where the CDR3 ends; the end is completed using the germline J gene. This chain connects TRBV13 to TRBJ2-1; 7 bases map to TRBD2. The CDR3 runs to 18 residues. Germline lookup yields CDR1 PRHDT and CDR2 FYEKMQ (reference sequence). V was clipped by 0 bases and J by 0 bases; unmatched bases: 8. The CDR3 loop reads CASSLGFRLASSYNEQFF. The DNA read from the CDR3 is TGTGCCAGCAGCTTAGGCTTTCGACTAGCCAGCTCCTACAATGAG.

Of note for this clone: The CDR3 end falls 3 residues outside the read, so it is completed with the germline J gene. This chain joins TRBV6-1 and TRBJ2-3; maybe TRBD2 (7 bases). Trimming pared 4 bases from V and 4 bases from J, leaving 15 bases between. The CDR3 runs 15 residues. Per the germline V gene, CDR1 is MNHNS and CDR2 is SASEGT. CDR3 DNA (partial): TGTGCCAGCAGTGTGGGGGGGACACCTCCAGATACG. Protein product: CASSVGGTPPDT. The CDR3, in full, reads CASSVGGTPPDTQYF.

On this clone itself: The read gets to within 3 residues of the CDR3 end, and the germline J gene fills in the rest. V usage is TRBV19 and J usage is TRBJ1-5, with D tentatively TRBD1 (5 bases). The V end was cut by 3 bases, the J end by 8 bases, with 11 bases between. Germline V CDR1 and CDR2: LNHDA, SQIVND (reference sequence). The CDR3 extends over 13 amino acids. CDR3 bases read: TGTGCCAGTAGTATCGGGGGTCGCGAGCCC. Translation: CASSIGGREP. The whole CDR3 protein is CASSIGGREPQHF. Filled out from reference TRBV19 and TRBJ1-5, the complete variable domain reads DGGITQSPKYLFRKEGQNVTLSCEQNLNHDAMYWYRQDPGQGLRLIYYSQIVNDFQKGDIAEGYSVSREKKESFPLTVTSAQKNPTAFYLCASSIGGREPQHFGDGTRLSIL.

Of note for this clone: The CDR3 extends 3 residues past the end of the read, so its final part is completed from the germline J gene. The rearrangement joins TRBV19 to TRBJ1-6; a possible D gene is TRBD1 (5 bases). Per germline, CDR1 LNHDA and CDR2 SQIVND (reference sequence). Trimming took 1 base from V and 7 from J, leaving 11 bases between them. The CDR3 extends over 15 amino acids. The CDR3 DNA, read in part, is TGTGCCAGTAGTATAGGGGGCCGAACCAATTCACCC. Protein: CASSIGGRTNSP. The complete CDR3 protein is CASSIGGRTNSPLHF.

On this clone itself: Coverage ceases 3 residues before the CDR3 finishes, and the germline J gene fills in the end. The chain has TRBV19 and TRBJ1-2, with 8 bases aligning to TRBD1. This CDR3 is built from 16 residues. The V gene's germline CDR1 is LNHDA and CDR2 SQIVND (reference sequence). Germline trimming cut 1 base from V and 6 bases from J; bases unmatched to any gene: 10. Incomplete CDR3 DNA: TGTGCCAGTAGTATAGGGGGGGGCCCAGGGGGCCATGGC. Translated: CASSIGGGPGGHG. The entire CDR3 protein reads CASSIGGGPGGHGYTF.

As to this clone: The read halts 3 residues ahead of the CDR3 end, with the missing end drawn from the germline J gene. The V gene is TRBV6-2 or TRBV6-3, the J gene TRBJ1-5; D is perhaps TRBD1 (6 bases). Germline CDR1 is MNHEY and CDR2 is SVGEGT. There are 17 residues in the CDR3. V was shortened by 0 bases and J by 0 bases, with 12 bases between the two germline ends. The CDR3 sequence is CASSYSRQELSNQPQHF. The part of the CDR3 DNA that was read is TGTGCCAGCAGTTACTCGAGACAGGAACTTAGCAATCAGCCC.

CDR3 residues: CASSNTAPGGNSGNTIYF. CDR3 bases read: TGTGCCAGCTCAAATACCGCCCCAGGGGGAAACTCTGGAAACACC. The rearrangement uses TRBV18 and TRBJ1-3; 7 bases agree with TRBD1. Sequencing ends 3 residues short of the CDR3 end; the germline J gene provides the rest. CDR3 length: 18 residues. V shed 5 bases and J 0 bases; nucleotides not matched to a gene: 13. The germline V gene has CDR1 KGHSH and CDR2 LQKENI.